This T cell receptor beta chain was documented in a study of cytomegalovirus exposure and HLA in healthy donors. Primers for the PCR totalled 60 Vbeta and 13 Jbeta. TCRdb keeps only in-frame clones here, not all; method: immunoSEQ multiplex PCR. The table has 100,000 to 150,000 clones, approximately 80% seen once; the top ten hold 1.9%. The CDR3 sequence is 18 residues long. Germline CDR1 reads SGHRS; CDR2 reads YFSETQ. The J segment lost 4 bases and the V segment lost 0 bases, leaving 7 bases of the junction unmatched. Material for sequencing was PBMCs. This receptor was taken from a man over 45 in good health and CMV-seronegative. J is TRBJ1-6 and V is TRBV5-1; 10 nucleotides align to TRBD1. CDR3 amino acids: CASSLGDRGPPYNSPLHF. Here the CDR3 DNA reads TGCGCCAGCAGCTTGGGCGACAGGGGGCCTCCGTATAATTCACCCCTCCACTTT.